The rows below give T cell receptor beta chains drawn from one sample of a study of post-analysis software for immune sequencing data. Each CDR3 protein is one row after TCRdb ran MiXCR on the PCR reads. This repertoire shows roughly 540,000 distinct CDR3 sequences, 34% found once; its top ten account for around 5.9%. The sample consisted of blood. The origin of the receptors is a girl aged 2-17 years with multiple sclerosis. Both conserved end residues are part of each CDR3. Each record gives: V gene, D gene, clone size, J gene, CDR3 protein, CDR3 DNA. D genes are given only for firm matches. Size values are once, few and many counts, or a class for expanded clones, and some rows have none.

>TRBV6-6|.|.|TRBJ1-5
CASSFLMGSLFNQPQHF
TGTGCCAGCAGTTTTCTCATGGGATCCCTCTTCAATCAGCCCCAGCATTTT
>TRBV20-1|.|.|TRBJ2-3
CSARDLKHTDTQYF
TGCAGTGCTAGAGATCTGAAGCACACAGATACGCAGTATTTT
>TRBV20-1|TRBD1|few|TRBJ1-2
CSARGDRAQGYGYTF
TGCAGTGCTAGAGGGGACAGGGCTCAGGGCTATGGCTACACCTTC
>TRBV5-1|.|many|TRBJ2-3
CASSLKTGRGGDTQYF
TGCGCCAGCAGCCTGAAAACGGGACGTGGGGGAGATACGCAGTATTTT
>TRBV12-3/TRBV12-4|.|.|TRBJ1-2
CASSQKTGYGYTF
TGTGCCAGCAGTCAAAAAACAGGTTACGGCTACACCTTC
>TRBV7-2|TRBD2|few|TRBJ2-3
CASSPSGYTDTQYF
TGTGCCAGCAGCCCTAGCGGATACACAGATACGCAGTATTTT
>TRBV29-1|TRBD1|few|TRBJ1-2
CSVGRTGANYGYTF
TGCAGCGTTGGGCGGACAGGGGCTAACTATGGCTACACCTTC
>TRBV12-3/TRBV12-4|.|.|TRBJ1-5
CASSFDQPQHF
TGTGCCAGCAGTTTCGATCAGCCCCAGCATTTT
>TRBV5-1|.|.|TRBJ2-3
CASSLILSTDTQYF
TGCGCCAGCAGCTTGATACTGAGCACAGATACGCAGTATTTT
>TRBV14|.|few|TRBJ2-2
CASSQDPTGELFF
TGTGCCAGCAGCCAAGATCCCACCGGGGAGCTGTTTTTT
>TRBV12-3/TRBV12-4|TRBD1|few|TRBJ1-4
CASRGTDEKLFF
TGTGCCAGCAGAGGGACAGATGAAAAACTGTTTTTT
>TRBV15|.|.|TRBJ1-1
CATMGLMNTEAFF
TGTGCCACCATGGGGTTGATGAACACTGAAGCTTTCTTT
>TRBV19|.|few|TRBJ2-4
CASRRGRGGKNIQYF
TGTGCCAGTAGGAGGGGAAGGGGAGGCAAAAACATTCAGTACTTC
>TRBV6-5|.|.|TRBJ1-3
CASSYSIAGNSRNTIYF
TGTGCCAGCAGTTACTCGATTGCGGGGAACTCTAGAAACACCATATATTTT